A few counts support the clone carrying this TCR beta chain. Its antigen is still unknown. This sample is drawn from a study of T cells after yellow fever vaccination. Study as a whole: For low cell numbers, libraries were made with SMART-Seq v4 Ultra Low Input. Study conclusions and caveats: Subsequent booster samples again held most clones from primary vaccination (under 98% CD4, 85% to 90% CD8). Contamination of FACS-sorted repertoires by abundant clonotypes from the bulk population could occur.

Generation of TCR cDNA used 5'RACE template switching (which added a universal primer site and UMIs). TCRdb independently ran MiXCR on the 5' RACE reads; one entry per CDR3 protein. The repertoire has hundreds of thousands of distinct CDR3 sequences, roughly an eighth of them found once; the top ten carry about 15%. This CDR3 is built from 13 residues. With 9 bases clipped from V and 5 bases from J, the junction kept 3 bases outside the gene matches. The germline V gene has CDR1 ENHRY and CDR2 SYGVKD. The sequencing used PBMCs, collected on the day of the yellow fever booster vaccination. The receptor was isolated from a man aged 30-40 years who received the YFV17D yellow fever vaccine. The chain is built from TRBV10-3 and TRBJ1-6, with 8 bases matching TRBD1. CDR3 residues: CAITGQDNSPLHF. DNA for the CDR3: TGTGCCATTACGGGACAGGATAATTCACCCCTCCACTTT.